The 25 T cell receptor beta chains given below trace back to one sample, sequenced in a study of T cell responses to AZD1222 COVID-19 vaccine. Repertoires were generated with immunoSEQ multiplex PCR, while TCRdb's copy carries only in-frame clones and drops some. Seen here are about 90,000 clones, under 95% observed once, and the top ten hold 5.2%. The sequences come from peripheral blood, collected on day 0 of MenACWY control vaccination. Receptor source: an adult in good health.

The rearrangement links TRBV15 to TRBJ2-7, with D uncertain. CDR1 and CDR2 from the germline V gene are LNHNV and YYDKDF (reference sequence). CDR3 length: 13 residues. V lost 3 bases and J lost 7, with 13 bases in between. The CDR3, as DNA: TGTGCCACCAGCAGGGAACAAATTGATGAGCAGTACTTC. This gives the protein CATSREQIDEQYF.

Only a few counts were recorded for this clone. The gene calls are TRBV2 and TRBJ1-5, with TRBD1 as a possible D gene (6 bases). The CDR3 spans 13 residues. The V gene's germline CDR1 is SNHLY and CDR2 FYNNEI. V was clipped by 9 bases and J by 2 bases, with 11 bases between them. The CDR3 sequence is CASAGVGNQPQHF. The CDR3 nucleotides read TGTGCCAGTGCAGGGGTTGGCAATCAGCCCCAGCATTTT.

The chain employs TRBV5-4 and TRBJ1-6; the D gene is possibly TRBD1 (6 bases). CDR3 length: 15 residues. Trimming took off 0 bases at V and 7 bases at J, with 11 bases between the two ends. Germline values: CDR1 SGHNT, CDR2 YYREEE (reference sequence). CDR3 residues: CASSLEQGGNSPLHF. CDR3 DNA sequence: TGTGCCAGCAGCTTGGAACAGGGAGGAAATTCACCCCTCCACTTT.

This chain connects TRBV7-9 to TRBJ1-5; D not resolved. The V end lost 5 bases, the J end lost 6 bases, and 8 bases lay between the germline ends. The CDR3 consists of 12 residues. Germline CDR1 and CDR2: SEHNR and FQNEAQ (reference sequence). CDR3 in amino acids: CASSATGQPQHF. CDR3 DNA: TGTGCCAGCAGCGCAACCGGTCAGCCCCAGCATTTT.

V and J are TRBV6-1 and TRBJ2-7; possibly TRBD1 for D (6 bases). Between the trimmed V and J ends, which lost 10 bases and 0 bases, there was a span of 13 bases. The germline gives CDR1 MNHNS, CDR2 SASEGT. The CDR3 covers 13 residues. The CDR3 DNA reads TGTGCCATTGCCGACAGGAGCTCCTACGAGCAGTACTTC. This sequence encodes CAIADRSSYEQYF.

The chain is built from TRBV9 and TRBJ2-5; the D gene is possibly TRBD2 (6 bases). The CDR3 extends over 17 amino acids. Looked up from germline, CDR1 is SGDLS and CDR2 is YYNGEE. V lost 1 base to trimming and J lost 5 bases, with 21 bases between them. This CDR3 reads CASSVRGVAGKEETQYF. The CDR3 DNA reads as TGTGCCAGCAGCGTACGCGGTGTGGCGGGGAAAGAGGAGACCCAGTACTTC.

This clone was recorded a few times. The chain is built from TRBV6-7 and TRBJ1-6; D is undetermined. TRBV6-7 is an ORF for which the function is uncertain. V lost 2 bases and J 18 bases, leaving 11 bases between the germline ends. The CDR3 is 11 residues long. The DNA of the CDR3 is TGTGCCAGCAGTTACCTCCCTCGCTCCCACTTT. Protein sequence: CASSYLPRSHF.

The J gene is TRBJ2-1, the V gene TRBV24-1; TRBD2 is a possible D gene (6 bases). The CDR3 is 11 residues long. V lost 4 bases and J 13 bases, leaving 10 bases between the germline ends. Germline CDR1 KGHDR, CDR2 SFDVKD. The CDR3 bases are TGTGCCACCAGTGAAACGGGGGTTCAGTTCTTC. Translation: CATSETGVQFF.

DNA for the CDR3: TGCGCCAGCAGTATTAGGTCTAGCGGTTTACTCGCTTCATACGAGCAGTACTTC. It codes for CASSIRSSGLLASYEQYF. This sequence joins TRBV5-1 and TRBJ2-7, with 7 bases that match TRBD2. CDR1 SGHRS and CDR2 YFSETQ come from the germline V gene. J was trimmed by 4 bases and V by 5 bases; bases with no gene match: 21. The CDR3 has 18 residues.

V usage is TRBV28 and J usage is TRBJ1-2; D remains unclear. Trimming removed 9 bases at V and 0 bases at J, with 14 bases between. The CDR3 contains 14 residues. Looked up from germline, CDR1 is MDHEN and CDR2 is SYDVKM. CDR3 in DNA: TGTGCCAGTACCCGATGGCAGGCTAACTATGGCTACACCTTC. Protein product: CASTRWQANYGYTF.

This chain joins TRBV7-2 and TRBJ2-7; unclear D gene. Per the germline V gene, CDR1 is SGHTA and CDR2 is FQGNSA. The V end lost 3 bases, the J end lost 5 bases, and 14 bases lay between the germline ends. The CDR3 sequence is 14 residues long. CDR3 protein: CASSFGMVWNEQYF. DNA of the CDR3: TGTGCCAGCAGCTTTGGGATGGTGTGGAACGAGCAGTACTTC.

The chain employs TRBV5-1 and TRBJ1-4; D remains ambiguous. This CDR3 contains 15 residues. V was cut by 1 base and J by 0 bases, with 7 bases left in between. Per germline, CDR1 SGHRS and CDR2 YFSETQ. As DNA, the CDR3 is TGCGCCAGCAGCTTGACGCTAGCAACTAATGAAAAACTGTTTTTT. Protein product: CASSLTLATNEKLFF.

This chain uses TRBV28 with TRBJ1-5, with D possibly TRBD1 on 6 matching bases. CDR3 size: 15 residues. The germline V gene encodes CDR1 MDHEN and CDR2 SYDVKM. V lost 3 bases and J lost 0, with 9 bases in between. CDR3 sequence: CASSLGGASNQPQHF. The CDR3 bases are TGTGCCAGCAGTTTGGGGGGGGCTAGCAATCAGCCCCAGCATTTT.

The rearrangement joins TRBV28 to TRBJ1-1; tentative D call: TRBD1 (6 bases). The germline V gene encodes CDR1 MDHEN and CDR2 SYDVKM. The CDR3 has 13 residues. V was trimmed by 6 bases and J by 4 bases, leaving 12 bases between them. CDR3 DNA sequence: TGTGCCAGCAGCCCAAACAGGGCCACTGAAGCTTTCTTT. Encoded protein: CASSPNRATEAFF.

The chain recombines TRBV15 with TRBJ2-3; D not resolved. V was pared by 0 bases and J by 3 bases, with 10 bases between. Germline V gives CDR1 LNHNV, CDR2 YYDKDF (reference sequence). The CDR3 is 15 amino acids. CDR3 region: CATSRDLQWTDTQYF. In DNA form, the CDR3 reads TGTGCCACCAGCAGAGATTTACAGTGGACAGATACGCAGTATTTT.

This clone was picked up one time. The chain links TRBV19 to TRBJ1-3; a weak D match, TRBD1 (6 bases). Germline CDR1 reads LNHDA; CDR2 reads SQIVND (reference sequence). V shed 5 bases and J shed 2 bases, with 16 bases lying between them. The length of the CDR3 is 16 residues. CDR3 sequence reads: CASSPSLRQAGNTIYF. CDR3 sequence (DNA): TGTGCCAGTAGTCCCTCCCTCCGACAGGCTGGAAACACCATATATTTT.

This sequence joins TRBV5-1 and TRBJ1-5; a possible D gene is TRBD1 (6 bases). The CDR3 length is 15 residues. CDR1 SGHRS and CDR2 YFSETQ come from the germline V gene. V gave up 0 bases and J gave up 1 base, with 8 bases separating them. CDR3 loop: CASSLGGGSNQPQHF. CDR3 nucleotides: TGCGCCAGCAGCTTGGGAGGGGGAAGCAATCAGCCCCAGCATTTT.

This chain uses TRBV10-3 with TRBJ2-7, with TRBD2 matching over 10 bases. Germline assignment: CDR1 ENHRY and CDR2 SYGVKD. The CDR3 has 15 residues. V shed 4 bases, J shed 1 base, and the junction held 4 bases outside the gene matches. CDR3 in amino acids: CAISGGLARSYEQYF. The CDR3 coding sequence is TGTGCCATCAGTGGGGGACTAGCGAGATCCTACGAGCAGTACTTC.

This sequence joins TRBV28 and TRBJ2-6; D gene ambiguous. Germline V CDR1 and CDR2: MDHEN, SYDVKM. CDR3 length equals 18 residues. With 2 bases removed from V and 0 bases from J, the gap between germline ends came to 14 bases. Written as DNA, the CDR3 is TGTGCCAGCAGTTTAATGACGGTCCCTGACTCTGGGGCCAACGTCCTGACTTTC. Translation gives CASSLMTVPDSGANVLTF.

This clone has just one count. The V and J genes are TRBV7-2 and TRBJ2-7; the match to TRBD1 covers 9 bases. Germline V gene lookup returns CDR1 SGHTA and CDR2 FQGNSA. CDR3 size: 14 residues. The J segment lost 9 bases and the V segment lost 5 bases, leaving 11 bases of the junction unmatched. The CDR3 sequence is CASSLTGGFSSQYF. The CDR3 DNA reads as TGTGCCAGCAGCCTGACAGGGGGTTTTTCGTCGCAGTACTTC.

This clone has only one observation. The chain recombines TRBV19 with TRBJ2-3; D may be TRBD1 or TRBD2 (5 bases each). The CDR3 totals 15 residues. Trimming stripped 8 bases from V and 3 bases from J, with 18 bases between. Germline V gives CDR1 LNHDA, CDR2 SQIVND (reference sequence). The CDR3 spells CASYAGTSATDTQYF. The CDR3 nucleotides are TGTGCCAGTTATGCCGGGACCTCAGCGACAGATACGCAGTATTTT.

The chain couples TRBV5-5 to TRBJ1-6, with 9 bases aligning to TRBD1. The CDR3 consists of 14 residues. Looked up from germline, CDR1 is SGHKS and CDR2 is YYEKEE (reference sequence). J gave up 9 bases and V 4 bases, and 5 bases lay outside the gene matches. CDR3 residues: CASSRDRVSSPLHF. The CDR3 region has the DNA TGTGCCAGCAGCAGGGACAGGGTGAGTTCACCCCTCCACTTT.

This clone has just one count. The V call is TRBV18, the J call TRBJ2-3, with a tentative D call TRBD2 (6 bases). The CDR3 loop spans 11 amino acids. Trimming took off 3 bases at V and 11 bases at J, with 9 bases between the two ends. Germline V CDR1 and CDR2: KGHSH, LQKENI. The CDR3 reads CASSPAEGQYF. The CDR3, as DNA: TGTGCCAGCTCACCGGCGGAGGGGCAGTATTTT.

J is TRBJ2-2 and V is TRBV9; 7 positions agree with TRBD1. Germline CDR1 SGDLS, CDR2 YYNGEE. The ends lost 4 bases at V and 4 bases at J; junction bases unmatched: 4. The length of the CDR3 is 14 residues. The CDR3 reads CASSQGGGTGELFF. CDR3 coding DNA: TGTGCCAGCAGCCAAGGGGGCGGCACCGGGGAGCTGTTTTTT.

This sequence joins TRBV5-1 and TRBJ1-4; D perhaps matches TRBD1 (5 bases). Per the germline V gene, CDR1 is SGHRS and CDR2 is YFSETQ. V lost 2 bases, J lost 2 bases, and 13 bases lay in between. CDR3 length: 16 residues. The CDR3 DNA reads TGCGCCAGCAGCTTAGGAGGGGTAGGCACTAATGAAAAACTGTTTTTT. This gives the protein CASSLGGVGTNEKLFF.